The present entry profiles one T cell receptor beta chain with its context. The sample comes from a study of Ad26.COV2.S vaccination and SARS-CoV-2 variants. In the study overall: The donor participated in the COV1001 trial, in its Ad26.COV2.S arm.

Using immunoSEQ multiplex PCR, the repertoire was profiled, and TCRdb retains in-frame clones only, with some absent. In the table there are roughly 700,000 clones, approximately 88% of which are singletons. Treatment described: around 19 received Ad26.COV2.S at low or high dose, single or two shots; roughly 5 received placebo; per-sample allocation not given. On day 63 after the first injection, vaccine and placebo recipients gave samples. At a Boston site, the person donating was an adult of 18-55 years. Germline V gene data show CDR1 as LGHDT and CDR2 as YNNKEL (reference sequence). Between the trimmed V and J ends, which lost 0 bases and 4 bases, there was a span of 13 bases. The CDR3 length is 16 residues.

Source: peripheral blood, taken in a trial of Ad26.COV2.S vaccine versus placebo. The receptor was derived from a person aged 18 to 59 who received the Ad26.COV2.S COVID-19 vaccine or a placebo. The V call is TRBV3-1 (or the pseudogene TRBV3-2), the J call TRBJ1-5, with D maybe TRBD1 (5 bases). CDR3 in DNA: TGTGCCAGCAGCCAAGATCCGGGGACGGGGAATCAGCCCCAGCATTTT. This translates into CASSQDPGTGNQPQHF.